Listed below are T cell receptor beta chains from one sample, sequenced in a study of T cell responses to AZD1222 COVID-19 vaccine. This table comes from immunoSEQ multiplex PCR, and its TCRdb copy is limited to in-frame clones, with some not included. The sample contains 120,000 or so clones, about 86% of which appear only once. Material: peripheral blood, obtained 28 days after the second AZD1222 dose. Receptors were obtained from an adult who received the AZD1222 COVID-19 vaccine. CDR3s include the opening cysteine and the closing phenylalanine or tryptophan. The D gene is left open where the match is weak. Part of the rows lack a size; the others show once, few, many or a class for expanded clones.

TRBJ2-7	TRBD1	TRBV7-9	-	TGTGCCAGCAGCTTCTCGGGGACAGCCTACGAGCAGTACTTC	CASSFSGTAYEQYF
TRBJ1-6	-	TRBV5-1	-	TGCGCCAGCAGGGGAACGGGACAAGAAAATTCACCCCTCCACTTT	CASRGTGQENSPLHF
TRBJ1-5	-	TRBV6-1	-	TGTGCCAGCAGTGAAGTTCGGGGGCAGCCCCAGCATTTT	CASSEVRGQPQHF
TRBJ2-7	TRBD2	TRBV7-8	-	TGTGCCAGCAGCTTGCTAGCGGGCCGTCTCGAGCAGTACTTC	CASSLLAGRLEQYF
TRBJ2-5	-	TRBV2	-	TGTGCCAGCACCCGGAGAGGGGGGCCGAAAGAGACCCAGTACTTC	CASTRRGGPKETQYF
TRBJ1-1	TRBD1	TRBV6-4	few	TGTGCCAGCAGTGACTCAGACAGGGGAACTGAAGCTTTCTTT	CASSDSDRGTEAFF
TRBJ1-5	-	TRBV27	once	TGTGCCAGCAGTTTATCAAGACAGAGCAATCAGCCCCAGCATTTT	CASSLSRQSNQPQHF
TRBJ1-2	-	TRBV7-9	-	TGTGCCAGCAGCCCTGATGGTGACGGCTACACCTTC	CASSPDGDGYTF
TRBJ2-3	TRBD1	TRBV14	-	TGTGCCAGCAGCCAGAAAAAGACAGGGACTACGCAGTATTTT	CASSQKKTGTTQYF
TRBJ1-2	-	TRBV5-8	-	TGTGCCAGCAGCTTGTTGGGGGCCAGCTATGGCTACACCTTC	CASSLLGASYGYTF
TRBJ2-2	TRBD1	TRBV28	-	TGTGCCAGCAGCACAGGGGGCAATACCGGGGAGCTGTTTTTT	CASSTGGNTGELFF
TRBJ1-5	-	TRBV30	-	TGTGCCTGGAGTGTAGTCGGTAACAATCAGCCCCAGCATTTT	CAWSVVGNNQPQHF
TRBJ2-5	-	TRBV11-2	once	TGTGCCAGCAGCTTGTTTGGGGGAGTAGAGACCCAGTACTTC	CASSLFGGVETQYF
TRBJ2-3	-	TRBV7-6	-	TGTGCCAGCAGCTCCATTGAAGATACGCAGTATTTT	CASSSIEDTQYF
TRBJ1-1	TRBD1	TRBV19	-	TGTGCCAGTAGTAGAAGCCCAGGGGGCGCGAGTCATGGGGGAATATATGACACTGAAGCTTTCTTT	CASSRSPGGASHGGIYDTEAFF
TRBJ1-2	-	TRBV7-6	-	TGTGCCAGCAGCTTAGAGGTCGGGGGCTATGGCTACACCTTC	CASSLEVGGYGYTF
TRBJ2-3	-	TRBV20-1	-	TGCAGTGCTAGTAGGATCGAGTCAGATACGCAGTATTTT	CSASRIESDTQYF
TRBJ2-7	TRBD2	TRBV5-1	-	TGCGCCAGCAGATCCGGGACTAGCGGTCCCTACGAGCAGTACTTC	CASRSGTSGPYEQYF
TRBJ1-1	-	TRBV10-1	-	TGCGCCAGCAGTGAGTCAGGGGGGGGTGGGGCTTTCTTT	CASSESGGGGAFF
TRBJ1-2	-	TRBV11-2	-	TGTGCCCGACGGGGCTACACCTTC	CARRGYTF
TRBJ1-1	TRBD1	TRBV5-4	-	TGTGCCAGCAGCTGGCGGGACAGGGGGCCTGAAGCTTTCTTT	CASSWRDRGPEAFF
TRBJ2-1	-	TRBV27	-	TGTGCCAGCGGAAAACTGTGGGGGGGGCCGGGTGAGCAGTTCTTC	CASGKLWGGPGEQFF
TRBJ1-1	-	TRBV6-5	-	TGTGCCACCAAGGGACGTCGGAACACTGAAGCTTTCTTT	CATKGRRNTEAFF
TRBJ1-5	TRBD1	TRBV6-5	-	TGTGCCAGCGTAGGGACAGGGGATCAGCCCCAGCATTTT	CASVGTGDQPQHF